This T cell receptor (beta chain) came from a study of tumor-infiltrating lymphocytes in primary liver carcinoma. The study, taken as a whole, reports: Tumor tissue displayed a significantly greater top-250-clone fraction than blood (p = 0.039). Unsorted bulk processing meant the study did not compare CD4+ and CD8+ repertoires.

Germline DNA was also extracted, with blood RNA taken from unsorted whole blood. Chronic HBV infection, untreated so far, was present in the patients. Reverse transcription of roughly 480 ng total RNA with a constant-region primer produced TCR beta cDNA. It was through three nested multiplex PCR rounds of slightly modified ARM-PCR that TCR beta libraries arose. Primers for the first two PCR rounds were TRBV1-TRBV30 forward primers and a C-beta reverse primer (about 10 cycles per round). TCRdb recomputed calls from the multiplex PCR reads with MiXCR, one row per CDR3 protein. The sample consists of fewer than 400,000 distinct CDR3 sequences, 65% of them appearing once. As to this clonotype: The antigen is unknown. A much larger clone differs by one base, so this may be a read error.

With 7 bases removed from V and 1 base from J, the gap between germline ends came to 8 bases. Per germline, CDR1 MNHEY and CDR2 SVGEGT. The CDR3 covers 13 residues. The chain has TRBV6-2 or TRBV6-3 and TRBJ2-1, with D tentatively TRBD2 (5 bases). Material for sequencing was peripheral blood. This clonotype was sampled from a man in his forties with primary liver carcinoma and hepatitis B virus infection. DNA for the CDR3: TGTGCCAGCACCCGGGGTTCCTACAATGAGCAGTTCTTC. It is translated as CASTRGSYNEQFF.